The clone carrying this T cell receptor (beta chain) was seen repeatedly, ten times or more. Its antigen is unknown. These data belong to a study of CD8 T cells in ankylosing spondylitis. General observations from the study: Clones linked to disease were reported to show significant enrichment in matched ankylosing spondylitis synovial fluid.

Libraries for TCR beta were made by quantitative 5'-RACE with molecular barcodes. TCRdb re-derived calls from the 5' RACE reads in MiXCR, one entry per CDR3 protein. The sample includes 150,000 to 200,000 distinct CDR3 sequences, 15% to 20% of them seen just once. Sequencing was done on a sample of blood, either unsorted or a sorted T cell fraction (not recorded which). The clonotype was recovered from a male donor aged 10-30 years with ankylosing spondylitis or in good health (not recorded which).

The DNA of the CDR3 is TGTGCCAGCAGTTTCAGCACAGATACGCAGTATTTT. Translation gives CASSFSTDTQYF. This chain links TRBV7-9 with TRBJ2-3; D gene ambiguous. The CDR3 is 12 amino acids. Deletions cut 6 bases from V and 0 bases from J, with 4 bases between. Germline-derived CDR1 and CDR2 are SEHNR and FQNEAQ (reference sequence).